The present T cell receptor (beta chain) was sequenced within a study of blood T cell repertoires in COVID-19. Study-level information: T cells, B-cell-depleted T cells, or PBMCs supplied cDNA or gDNA.

Recruitment covered about two dozen US areas and drew participants whose ages spanned about 18 to 90 years. Clinical histories supplied by participants themselves formed the basis of cohort assignment. For recovered donors of Cohort 3, there were two negative PCRs, clearance, or symptom resolution. Sequencing was performed with immunoSEQ multiplex PCR; in TCRdb, only in-frame clones are kept and a portion is missing. The table shows 350,000 to 400,000 clones, with 75% to 90% occurring only once. CDR1 and CDR2 (germline): LNHNV, YYDKDF (reference sequence). CDR3 length: 15 amino acids. J was trimmed by 2 bases and V by 3 bases; bases with no gene match: 4.

The material sequenced was PBMCs or T cells enriched from blood (not recorded which). The J gene is TRBJ1-2, the V gene TRBV15; 9 bases align to TRBD1. The sequence was obtained from a man in his late teens or twenties who had recovered from COVID-19. This CDR3 reads CATSRDRGSNYGYTF. The CDR3 bases are TGTGCCACCAGCAGGGACAGGGGATCCAACTATGGCTACACCTTC.